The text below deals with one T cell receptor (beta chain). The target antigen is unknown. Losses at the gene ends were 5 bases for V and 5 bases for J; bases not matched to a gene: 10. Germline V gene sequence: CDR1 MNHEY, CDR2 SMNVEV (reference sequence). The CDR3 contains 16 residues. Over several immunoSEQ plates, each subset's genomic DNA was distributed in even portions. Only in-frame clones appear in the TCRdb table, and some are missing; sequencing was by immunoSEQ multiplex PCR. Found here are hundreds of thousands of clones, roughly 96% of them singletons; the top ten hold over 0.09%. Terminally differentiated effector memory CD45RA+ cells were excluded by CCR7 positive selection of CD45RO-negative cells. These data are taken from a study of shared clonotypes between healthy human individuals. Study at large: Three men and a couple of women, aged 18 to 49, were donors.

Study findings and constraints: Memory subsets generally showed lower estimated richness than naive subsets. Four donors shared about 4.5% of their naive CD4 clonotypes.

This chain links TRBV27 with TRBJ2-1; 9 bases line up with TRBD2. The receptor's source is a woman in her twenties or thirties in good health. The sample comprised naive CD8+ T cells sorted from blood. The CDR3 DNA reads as TGTGCCAGCAGTCCCCTTTTGGCGGGAGGGCACAATGAGCAGTTCTTC. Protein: CASSPLLAGGHNEQFF.